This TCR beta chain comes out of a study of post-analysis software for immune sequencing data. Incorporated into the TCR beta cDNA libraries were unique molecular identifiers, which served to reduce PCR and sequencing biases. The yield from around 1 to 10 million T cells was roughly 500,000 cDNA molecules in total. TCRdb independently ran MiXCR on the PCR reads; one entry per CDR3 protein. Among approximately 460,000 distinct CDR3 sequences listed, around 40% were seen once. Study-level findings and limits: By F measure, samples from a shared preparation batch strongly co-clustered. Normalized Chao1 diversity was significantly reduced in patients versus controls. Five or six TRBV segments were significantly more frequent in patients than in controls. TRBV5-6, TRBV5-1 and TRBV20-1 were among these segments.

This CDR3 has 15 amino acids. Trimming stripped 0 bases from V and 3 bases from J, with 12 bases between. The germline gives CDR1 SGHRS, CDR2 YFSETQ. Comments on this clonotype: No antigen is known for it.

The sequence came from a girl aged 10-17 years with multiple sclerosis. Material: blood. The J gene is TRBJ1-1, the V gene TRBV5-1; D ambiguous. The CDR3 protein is CASSLGESKDTEAFF. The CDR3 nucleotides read TGCGCCAGCAGCTTGGGAGAGTCGAAGGACACTGAAGCTTTCTTT.